The 17 T cell receptor beta chains presented below share a single source sample, sequenced in a study of shared clonotypes between healthy human individuals (dated by TCRdb to 2018 to 2020). Libraries were built with the immunoSEQ multiplex PCR assay. TCRdb stores this immuneACCESS table with in-frame sequences only. Part of the clones is absent; in the studies checked, under half of the shortfall reflects unresolved V genes, and no reason is known for the rest. Here the sample has approximately 510,000 clones; 79% occur a single time. The ten largest clones represent 10% to 15% of the sample. The material sequenced was PBMCs. The receptors here all came from a woman aged 40-49 years in good health. Some clones in this sample may be carry-over from other donors' samples.

For this clone: Other DNA sequences in this sample translate to the same CDR3. The rearrangement links TRBV19 to TRBJ2-3; D is unclear. The CDR3 is 11 amino acids. V was cut by 6 bases and J by 4 bases, with 5 bases left in between. From germline, CDR1 is LNHDA and CDR2 SQIVND (reference sequence). This CDR3 is CASRVADTQYF. DNA for the CDR3: TGTGCCAGTAGGGTCGCAGATACGCAGTATTTT. Filled out from reference TRBV19 and TRBJ2-3, the complete variable domain reads DGGITQSPKYLFRKEGQNVTLSCEQNLNHDAMYWYRQDPGQGLRLIYYSQIVNDFQKGDIAEGYSVSREKKESFPLTVTSAQKNPTAFYLCASRVADTQYFGPGTRLTVL.

V is TRBV27 and J is TRBJ2-3; perhaps TRBD1 as D (5 bases). V gave up 6 bases and J gave up 4 bases, with 11 bases separating them. CDR1 and CDR2 (germline): MNHEY, SMNVEV (reference sequence). The length of the CDR3 is 13 residues. This CDR3 reads CASSLGLPDTQYF. The CDR3 nucleotides are TGTGCCAGCAGCCTGGGGCTCCCAGATACGCAGTATTTT.

This clone appeared once. This sequence joins TRBV28 and TRBJ1-5; D remains unclear. The germline gives CDR1 MDHEN, CDR2 SYDVKM. Trimming removed 0 bases at V and 0 bases at J, with 9 bases between. The CDR3 consists of 16 residues. The CDR3 sequence is CASSLWETYSNQPQHF. The CDR3 DNA is TGTGCCAGCAGTTTATGGGAGACTTATAGCAATCAGCCCCAGCATTTT.

This clone was counted only a few times. The rearrangement uses TRBV9 and TRBJ2-1; the D gene is possibly TRBD2 (5 bases). V gave up 4 bases and J gave up 9 bases, with 14 bases separating them. The CDR3 extends over 13 amino acids. Germline lookup yields CDR1 SGDLS and CDR2 YYNGEE. The CDR3 loop is CASSPPALAEQFF. The DNA of the CDR3 is TGTGCCAGCAGCCCCCCGGCCCTAGCTGAGCAGTTCTTC.

V usage is TRBV27 and J usage is TRBJ2-2; D gene unclear. Germline assignment: CDR1 MNHEY and CDR2 SMNVEV (reference sequence). The V and J ends lost 5 bases and 6 bases respectively, with 10 bases between them. The CDR3 sequence is 13 residues long. The CDR3 nucleotides are TGTGCCAGCAGTCCTAGTTGGGCCGGGGAGCTGTTTTTT. It specifies CASSPSWAGELFF.

The rearrangement links TRBV11-2 to TRBJ2-3, with D tentatively TRBD1 or TRBD2 (6 bases each). Deletions cut 1 base from V and 4 bases from J, with 12 bases between. Per the germline V gene, CDR1 is SGHAT and CDR2 is FQNNGV. The CDR3 covers 15 residues. CDR3 sequence reads: CASSLGVGGPDTQYF. DNA of the CDR3: TGTGCCAGCAGCTTAGGTGTGGGGGGCCCAGATACGCAGTATTTT.

This rearrangement joins TRBV7-2 to TRBJ2-5; 8 bases align to TRBD1. The CDR3 has 14 residues. Trimming at V came to 3 bases and at J to 3 bases, leaving 3 bases not matched to a gene. Germline loops: CDR1 SGHTA, CDR2 FQGNSA. For the CDR3, the DNA is TGTGCCAGCAGCTTCCCGGACAGGGAAGAGACCCAGTACTTC. Translated: CASSFPDREETQYF.

This sequence joins TRBV28 and TRBJ2-5; TRBD2 aligns across 12 bases. Matching the DNA end better, TRBJ2-7 makes the J call doubtful. The CDR3 is 18 amino acids. Per germline, CDR1 MDHEN and CDR2 SYDVKM. The CDR3 nucleotides are TGTGCCAGCAGTCTTCGACCTAGCGGGAGGGGACGACATAACGAGCAGTACTTC. This gives the protein CASSLRPSGRGRHNEQYF.

DNA for the CDR3: TGTGCCAGCAGCACGGCGGGGACAGAAACCTACGAGCAGTACTTC. Residues: CASSTAGTETYEQYF. This chain links TRBV7-2 with TRBJ2-7; a weak D match, TRBD1 (7 bases). Germline V gene lookup returns CDR1 SGHTA and CDR2 FQGNSA. The CDR3 is 15 amino acids. V lost 5 bases, J lost 2 bases, and 16 bases lay in between. Drawing the rest from reference TRBV7-2 and TRBJ2-7, the complete variable domain is GAGVSQSPSNKVTEKGKDVELRCDPISGHTALYWYRQSLGQGLEFLIYFQGNSAPDKSGLPSDRFSAERTGGSVSTLTIQRTQQEDSAVYLCASSTAGTETYEQYFGPGTRLTVT.

This rearrangement joins TRBV5-4 to TRBJ2-7; TRBD1 agrees at 9 bases. This CDR3 has 15 residues. V was clipped by 4 bases and J by 3 bases; unmatched bases: 8. CDR1 and CDR2 from the germline V gene are SGHNT and YYREEE (reference sequence). The CDR3 bases are TGTGCCAGCAGCCCCGCCGGGACAGGGTTCTACGAGCAGTACTTC. This gives the protein CASSPAGTGFYEQYF.

Concerning this clone: This may stem from a read error, because a much larger clone lies one nucleotide away. This CDR3 is also generated by other DNA sequences in the sample. The V and J genes are TRBV25-1 and TRBJ1-1; D remains ambiguous. The CDR3 consists of 11 residues. Germline-derived CDR1 and CDR2 are MGHDK and SYGVNS. V shed 6 bases and J shed 1 base, with 3 bases lying between them. CDR3 nucleotides: TGTGCCAGCAGCGAGAACACTGAAGCTTTCTTT. This codes for CASSENTEAFF.

The genes are TRBV28 and TRBJ2-6; D is perhaps TRBD1 (6 bases). Germline values: CDR1 MDHEN, CDR2 SYDVKM. V lost 3 bases and J lost 0, with 9 bases in between. This CDR3 is 16 amino acids long. Here the CDR3 DNA reads TGTGCCAGCAGTTTTCAGGGGTACTCTGGGGCCAACGTCCTGACTTTC. Residues: CASSFQGYSGANVLTF. Full variable domain (rest looked up from reference TRBV28 and TRBJ2-6): DVKVTQSSRYLVKRTGEKVFLECVQDMDHENMFWYRQDPGLGLRLIYFSYDVKMKEKGDIPEGYSVSREKKERFSLILESASTNQTSMYLCASSFQGYSGANVLTFGAGSRLTVL.

The count of this clone is one. The genes are TRBV7-7 and TRBJ2-5; 7 bases map to TRBD2. CDR3 length equals 15 residues. CDR1 is SSHAT, CDR2 FNYEAQ, per germline (reference sequence). V shed 2 bases, J shed 5 bases, and the junction held 8 bases outside the gene matches. The CDR3 DNA reads TGTGCCAGCAGCTTATGGGGGAGGGCCGGGGAGACCCAGTACTTC. This translates into CASSLWGRAGETQYF.

The genes are TRBV6-5 and TRBJ2-1, with D perhaps TRBD2 (6 bases). CDR1 and CDR2 from the germline V gene are MNHEY and SVGAGI. The CDR3 loop spans 16 amino acids. Trimming stripped 2 bases from V and 0 bases from J, with 11 bases between. CDR3 DNA sequence: TGTGCCAGCAGTTACATCCGGGGGAGCTCCTACAATGAGCAGTTCTTC. Its translation is CASSYIRGSSYNEQFF.

CDR3 DNA sequence: TGTGCCAGTGGCCTAGCGGGGTACACAGATACGCAGTATTTT. It specifies CASGLAGYTDTQYF. The chain has TRBV19 and TRBJ2-3, with TRBD2 matching over 9 bases. Trimming cost V 8 bases and J 2 bases; bases outside gene matches: 5. The CDR3 is 14 residues long. CDR1 and CDR2 (germline): LNHDA, SQIVND (reference sequence).

This rearrangement joins TRBV27 to TRBJ2-1, with a tentative D call TRBD2 (5 bases). Trimming left V 6 bases short and J 7 bases short, with 19 bases between. Germline-derived CDR1 and CDR2 are MNHEY and SMNVEV (reference sequence). This CDR3 is built from 15 residues. CDR3: CASRPTRAVENEQFF. The CDR3 region has the DNA TGTGCCAGCAGACCCACTAGAGCGGTCGAAAATGAGCAGTTCTTC.

The CDR3 is CASKTGTPGATIYF. The CDR3 DNA is TGTGCCAGCAAAACCGGGACACCCGGGGCCACCATATATTTT. The chain has TRBV27 and TRBJ1-3; TRBD1 is a possible D gene (6 bases). The germline V gene encodes CDR1 MNHEY and CDR2 SMNVEV (reference sequence). V was pared by 7 bases and J by 9 bases, with 19 bases between. The CDR3 covers 14 residues.